One and the same sample provided the 26 T cell receptor beta chains below, sequenced in a study of T cells in Graves' hyperthyroidism and ophthalmopathy. The source material, RNA transcripts, was used to amplify TCR beta CDR3 regions. The HTBI set primed first-round TCR CDR3 RT-PCR. TCRdb itself ran the multiplex PCR reads through MiXCR, one entry per CDR3 protein. The sample carries roughly 580,000 distinct CDR3 sequences, more than 45% recorded once. The sequencing input was peripheral blood or thyroid tissue (not recorded which). All receptors derive from a woman under 30 with Graves' hyperthyroidism.

This chain connects TRBV7-9 to TRBJ1-2; no clear D. Germline V lookup: CDR1 SEHNR, CDR2 FQNEAQ (reference sequence). The CDR3 covers 13 residues. With 1 base removed from V and 4 bases from J, the gap between germline ends came to 7 bases. The CDR3 region is CASSLDGFYGYTF. The CDR3 DNA reads as TGTGCCAGCAGCTTAGACGGATTCTATGGCTACACCTTC.

This clonotype was detected a few times. The chain links TRBV25-1 to TRBJ1-4; a possible D gene is TRBD1 (5 bases). V was pared by 5 bases and J by 8 bases, with 24 bases between. The CDR3 runs 17 residues. Germline V gives CDR1 MGHDK, CDR2 SYGVNS. In DNA, the CDR3 is TGTGCCAGCAGTTTACGTTCGGGGAGGGGAAGGGGCGAAAAACTGTTTTTT. Translation: CASSLRSGRGRGEKLFF.

This clonotype came up a few times. This chain joins TRBV20-1 and TRBJ2-7; 8 bases align to TRBD2. CDR1 and CDR2 from the germline V gene are DFQATT and SNEGSKA (reference sequence). This CDR3 region has 13 residues. With V trimmed by 6 bases and J by 7 bases, 11 bases remained unmatched. The CDR3: CSAESPGTSEQYF. The CDR3 coding sequence is TGCAGTGCCGAGAGTCCCGGGACTAGTGAGCAGTACTTC.

This chain links TRBV2 with TRBJ1-2, with 7 bases identical to TRBD1. Germline CDR1 SNHLY, CDR2 FYNNEI. Trimming removed 11 bases from V and 8 bases from J; junction bases left unmatched: 5. The CDR3 runs 10 residues. The CDR3 loop reads CAYRGWGYTF. CDR3 in DNA: TGTGCCTACAGGGGCTGGGGCTACACCTTC.

This clonotype was picked up many times. This chain joins TRBV13 and TRBJ1-5, with 7 bases fitting TRBD1. Per germline, CDR1 PRHDT and CDR2 FYEKMQ (reference sequence). The V and J ends lost 4 bases and 7 bases, in that order; junction bases with no gene match: 4. The length of the CDR3 is 13 residues. The CDR3 reads CASSSTGRQPQHF. The CDR3, as DNA: TGTGCCAGCAGCTCGACAGGGAGGCAGCCCCAGCATTTT.

A few counts support this clonotype. This chain links TRBV25-1 with TRBJ1-4; TRBD1 matches 9 bases. The CDR3 totals 18 residues. Trimming removed 6 bases from V and 3 bases from J; junction bases left unmatched: 14. Germline V gene data show CDR1 as MGHDK and CDR2 as SYGVNS. The CDR3 region is CASSTSTGGRTANEKLFF. The CDR3 nucleotides are TGTGCCAGCAGCACATCGACAGGGGGGAGGACAGCTAATGAAAAACTGTTTTTT.

The CDR3 loop reads CSVEDREKLFF. As DNA, the CDR3 is TGCAGCGTTGAAGATAGGGAAAAACTGTTTTTT. The chain links TRBV29-1 to TRBJ1-4; D is uncertain. V lost 0 bases, J lost 8 bases, and 4 bases lay in between. This CDR3 is 11 amino acids long. CDR1 is SQVTM and CDR2 is ANQGSEA in the germline V gene.

A few counts support this clonotype. V usage is TRBV10-3 and J usage is TRBJ1-5; D is unresolved. Germline lookup yields CDR1 ENHRY and CDR2 SYGVKD. The CDR3 covers 15 residues. Trimming left V 7 bases short and J 0 bases short, with 13 bases between. The CDR3 loop is CAIKKGENSNQPQHF. For the CDR3, the DNA is TGTGCCATCAAAAAGGGAGAAAATAGCAATCAGCCCCAGCATTTT.

This clonotype has a count of ten or more. The V and J genes are TRBV25-1 and TRBJ1-1; D remains unclear. The CDR3 spans 14 residues. Germline CDR1 and CDR2: MGHDK and SYGVNS. V lost 4 bases and J lost 6, with 15 bases in between. CDR3 sequence (DNA): TGTGCCAGCAGTGCCCAACCAGTAGTCCCTGAAGCTTTCTTT. Protein sequence: CASSAQPVVPEAFF.

The V and J genes are TRBV7-1 and TRBJ1-3; D is uncertain. TRBV7-1 is an ORF, with its function uncertain. The CDR3 has 16 residues. V was shortened by 2 bases and J by 3 bases, with 14 bases between the two germline ends. The CDR3 coding sequence is TGTGCCAGCAGCTCACGAGACATAGCGCTTGGAAACACCATATATTTT. Protein: CASSSRDIALGNTIYF.

This clonotype was detected only a few times. The chain joins TRBV2 to TRBJ1-3, with no clear D. CDR1 and CDR2 from the germline V gene are SNHLY and FYNNEI. V was clipped by 6 bases and J by 0 bases, with 6 bases between them. CDR3 length equals 13 residues. The CDR3 nucleotides read TGTGCCAGCAGAACCGACTCTGGAAACACCATATATTTT. It translates to CASRTDSGNTIYF.

The sample holds many counts of this clonotype. This rearrangement joins TRBV2 to TRBJ1-6; D is perhaps TRBD1 (5 bases). Germline V gene lookup returns CDR1 SNHLY and CDR2 FYNNEI. V lost 0 bases and J 7 bases, leaving 10 bases between the germline ends. The length of the CDR3 is 15 residues. CDR3 protein: CASSEALGTNSPLHF. DNA of the CDR3: TGTGCCAGCAGTGAAGCGCTCGGGACCAATTCACCCCTCCACTTT.

This clonotype was detected many times. The gene calls are TRBV24-1 and TRBJ1-4; D gene uncertain. Germline V gene lookup returns CDR1 KGHDR and CDR2 SFDVKD. The CDR3 has 14 residues. V shed 4 bases and J shed 7 bases, with 12 bases lying between them. DNA for the CDR3: TGTGCCACCAGTGAACGGCCTACGGTTGAAAAACTGTTTTTT. Encoded protein: CATSERPTVEKLFF.

The V gene is TRBV24-1, the J gene TRBJ2-7; tentatively, D is TRBD2 (6 bases). Trimming stripped 6 bases from V and 4 bases from J, with 15 bases between. Per germline, CDR1 KGHDR and CDR2 SFDVKD. The CDR3 length is 14 residues. The CDR3: CATSNTGRTYEQYF. In DNA form, the CDR3 reads TGTGCCACCAGTAACACCGGGAGAACGTACGAGCAGTACTTC.

This clonotype was counted a few times. J is TRBJ1-2 and V is TRBV7-9; D might be TRBD1 (5 bases). Trimming took 0 bases from V and 4 from J, leaving 12 bases between them. This CDR3 is built from 15 residues. CDR1 is SEHNR, CDR2 FQNEAQ, per germline (reference sequence). The CDR3 nucleotides read TGTGCCAGCAGCTTAGCGGGACCGGGGGTCTATGGCTACACCTTC. It is translated as CASSLAGPGVYGYTF.

CDR3 coding DNA: TGTGCCAGACTGAACACTGAAGCTTTCTTT. This translates into CARLNTEAFF. This chain joins TRBV25-1 and TRBJ1-1; D remains unclear. The V gene's germline CDR1 is MGHDK and CDR2 SYGVNS. The ends were cut back, 9 bases at V and 0 bases at J, with 2 bases in the middle. The CDR3 is 10 residues long.

This clonotype showed up many times. This chain uses TRBV7-3 with TRBJ1-2; D is possibly TRBD1 (5 bases). The CDR3 loop spans 13 amino acids. Germline lookup yields CDR1 SGHTA and CDR2 FQGTGA. V was clipped by 2 bases and J by 4 bases, with 8 bases between them. The CDR3 protein is CASSLQGTYGYTF. The CDR3 region has the DNA TGTGCCAGCAGCTTACAGGGTACCTATGGCTACACCTTC.

A remark on this clonotype: The junction does not match germline at one end; this may be a read error. V gene TRBV7-2 combines with J gene TRBJ2-2, with D unclear. Germline V gene data show CDR1 as SGHTA and CDR2 as FQGNSA. The CDR3 totals 15 residues. The CDR3 DNA reads TGCGCCAGCAGCCAAGATTTGGGAAATCTCGGGGAGCTGTTTTTT. Protein: CASSQDLGNLGELFF.

Only a few counts were recorded for this clonotype. The chain carries TRBV7-2 and TRBJ1-4; 7 nucleotides line up with TRBD1. Unmatched junction bases numbered 12, after V lost 1 base and J lost 7 bases. Germline loops: CDR1 SGHTA, CDR2 FQGNSA. This CDR3 comprises 17 residues. The CDR3 sequence is CASSLGLERGLGEKLFF. Here the CDR3 DNA reads TGTGCCAGCAGCTTAGGTTTAGAAAGGGGGCTGGGTGAAAAACTGTTTTTT.

The rearrangement joins TRBV15 to TRBJ1-5; D may be TRBD1 (5 bases). The CDR3 extends over 15 amino acids. Germline-derived CDR1 and CDR2 are LNHNV and YYDKDF (reference sequence). The V gene lost 0 bases and the J gene lost 4 bases, with 10 bases spanning the gap. The CDR3 DNA reads as TGTGCCACCAGCAGAGATTTGGGGCCAAATCAGCCCCAGCATTTT. Translation: CATSRDLGPNQPQHF. The full variable domain, rest sourced from reference TRBV15 and TRBJ1-5, is DAMVIQNPRYQVTQFGKPVTLSCSQTLNHNVMYWYQQKSSQAPKLLFHYYDKDFNNEADTPDNFQSRRPNTSFCFLDIRSPGLGDTAMYLCATSRDLGPNQPQHFGDGTRLSIL.

This rearrangement joins TRBV15 to TRBJ1-5; the match to TRBD1 covers 10 bases. The CDR3 extends over 17 amino acids. CDR1 is LNHNV, CDR2 YYDKDF, per germline (reference sequence). After removal of 5 bases from V and 0 bases from J, the junction contained 7 bases not matched to a gene. CDR3 in amino acids: CATSRTGGVFSNQPQHF. As DNA, the CDR3 is TGTGCCACCAGCCGGACAGGGGGTGTTTTTAGCAATCAGCCCCAGCATTTT.

The V call is TRBV29-1, the J call TRBJ1-2; 7 positions agree with TRBD1. V lost 7 bases and J lost 0; bases outside the gene matches: 8. This CDR3 comprises 14 residues. The V gene's germline CDR1 is SQVTM and CDR2 ANQGSEA. CDR3 amino acids: CSAAGTVANYGYTF. CDR3 DNA sequence: TGCAGCGCAGCCGGGACAGTAGCTAACTATGGCTACACCTTC.

Ten or more counts support this clonotype. V usage is TRBV29-1 and J usage is TRBJ2-7; the D gene is possibly TRBD1 (6 bases). V gave up 1 base and J gave up 6 bases, with 13 bases separating them. Germline V gives CDR1 SQVTM, CDR2 ANQGSEA. The CDR3 runs to 13 residues. CDR3 nucleotides: TGCAGCGTTGAAGGCGGACAGACACCCGAGCAGTACTTC. It translates to CSVEGGQTPEQYF.

There are many counts of this clonotype. This rearrangement joins TRBV7-3 to TRBJ1-1; D is uncertain. V was pared by 3 bases and J by 0 bases, with 5 bases between. The CDR3 sequence is 13 residues long. Per germline, CDR1 SGHTA and CDR2 FQGTGA. Here the CDR3 DNA reads TGTGCCAGCAGCTTCACCATGAACACTGAAGCTTTCTTT. It translates to CASSFTMNTEAFF.

Written as DNA, the CDR3 is TGTGCCACCAGTGATTTTTACGGGAGCACAGATACGCAGTATTTT. Translating gives CATSDFYGSTDTQYF. V gene TRBV24-1 combines with J gene TRBJ2-3; D is unresolved. CDR1 is KGHDR, CDR2 SFDVKD, per germline. The CDR3 covers 15 residues. Trimming removed 1 base at V and 0 bases at J, with 7 bases between.

The chain carries TRBV14 and TRBJ2-7; D gene unclear. CDR3 length equals 14 residues. From germline, CDR1 is SGHDN and CDR2 FVKESK. With 1 base removed from V and 0 bases from J, the gap between germline ends came to 7 bases. For the CDR3, the DNA is TGTGCCAGCAGCCAAGGGCAGGACTCCTACGAGCAGTACTTC. It specifies CASSQGQDSYEQYF.